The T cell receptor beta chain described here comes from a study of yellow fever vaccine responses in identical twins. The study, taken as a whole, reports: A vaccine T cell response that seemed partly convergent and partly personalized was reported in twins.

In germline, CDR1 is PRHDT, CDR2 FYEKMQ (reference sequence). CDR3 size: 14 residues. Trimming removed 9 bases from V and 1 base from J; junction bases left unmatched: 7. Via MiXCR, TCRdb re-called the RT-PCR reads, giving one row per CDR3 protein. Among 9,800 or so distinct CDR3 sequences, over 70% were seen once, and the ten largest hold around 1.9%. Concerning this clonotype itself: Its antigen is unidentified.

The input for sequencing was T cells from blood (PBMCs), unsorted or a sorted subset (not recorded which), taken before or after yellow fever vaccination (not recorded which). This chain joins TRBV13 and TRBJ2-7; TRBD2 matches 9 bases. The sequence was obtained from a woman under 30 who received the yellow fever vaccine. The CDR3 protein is CASTTSGISYEQYF. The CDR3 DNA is TGTGCCAGTACGACTAGCGGAATTTCCTACGAGCAGTACTTC.